The 7 T cell receptor beta chains below come from one sample, sequenced in a study of graft-versus-host responses after intestinal transplantation. Assay used: immunoSEQ multiplex PCR; TCRdb lists only in-frame clones, some missing. The repertoire holds about 110,000 clones, with around 90% as singletons. Antigens for these TCRs are unknown. This specimen consisted of unstimulated CD4+ T cells sorted from spleen or lymph node cells, obtained before transplant. The receptor set was obtained from a human donor who was the organ donor for an intestinal transplant.

The V and J genes are TRBV4-3 and TRBJ2-5; perhaps TRBD2 as D (6 bases). The CDR3 spans 13 residues. The germline CDR1 and CDR2 sequences are LGHNA and YSLEER. V dropped 4 bases and J dropped 5 bases, with 11 bases sitting between them. This CDR3 reads CASSRTGGETQYF. CDR3 nucleotides: TGCGCCAGCAGCCGAACAGGAGGGGAGACCCAGTACTTC.

The rearrangement uses TRBV19 and TRBJ2-1, with 9 bases matching TRBD2. The junction had 13 bases not matched to a gene; V was cut back by 5 bases and J by 8 bases. Germline V gene data show CDR1 as LNHDA and CDR2 as SQIVND (reference sequence). The CDR3 contains 16 residues. The CDR3: CASSPRRAGGPDEQFF. The DNA of the CDR3 is TGTGCCAGTAGTCCCCGGAGGGCGGGAGGGCCCGATGAGCAGTTCTTC.

CDR3 sequence (DNA): TGCGCCAGCAGCTTCTCCAGATCGAACACTGAAGCTTTCTTT. Translation gives CASSFSRSNTEAFF. The rearrangement joins TRBV5-1 to TRBJ1-1, with D uncertain. The CDR3 spans 14 residues. V gave up 2 bases and J gave up 1 base, with 9 bases separating them. Germline V gene sequence: CDR1 SGHRS, CDR2 YFSETQ.

This clone was detected only once. The chain has TRBV19 and TRBJ2-1; D gene ambiguous. The V gene lost 9 bases and the J gene lost 6 bases, with 18 bases spanning the gap. The CDR3 extends over 14 amino acids. Per the germline V gene, CDR1 is LNHDA and CDR2 is SQIVND (reference sequence). CDR3 residues: CASTVAGLGNEQFF. The CDR3 DNA is TGTGCCAGCACGGTAGCAGGTCTCGGCAATGAGCAGTTCTTC.

The chain couples TRBV4-2 to TRBJ1-5; possibly TRBD1 for D (6 bases). Per the germline V gene, CDR1 is LGHNA and CDR2 is YNFKEQ. CDR3 size: 18 residues. Trimming pared 1 base from V and 2 bases from J, leaving 18 bases between. CDR3 protein: CASSQVLRGPKGNQPQHF. CDR3 nucleotides: TGTGCCAGCAGCCAAGTCCTCAGGGGCCCGAAGGGCAATCAGCCCCAGCATTTT.

The V and J genes are TRBV11-2 and TRBJ2-2, with D perhaps matching TRBD2 (5 bases). Per germline, CDR1 SGHAT and CDR2 FQNNGV. V was trimmed by 6 bases and J by 3 bases, leaving 23 bases between them. The CDR3 has 18 amino acids. CDR3 sequence: CASSEVSLGGVDTGELFF. DNA of the CDR3: TGTGCCAGCAGTGAGGTGTCATTAGGAGGCGTCGACACCGGGGAGCTGTTTTTT.

This clone was counted once. The chain couples TRBV9 to TRBJ2-3, with 7 bases matching TRBD2. The CDR3 is made up of 15 amino acids. Looked up from germline, CDR1 is SGDLS and CDR2 is YYNGEE. Losses at the gene ends were 2 bases for V and 0 bases for J; bases not matched to a gene: 3. CDR3: CASSVAGVSTDTQYF. The CDR3 DNA sequence: TGTGCCAGCAGCGTGGCGGGAGTAAGCACAGATACGCAGTATTTT.